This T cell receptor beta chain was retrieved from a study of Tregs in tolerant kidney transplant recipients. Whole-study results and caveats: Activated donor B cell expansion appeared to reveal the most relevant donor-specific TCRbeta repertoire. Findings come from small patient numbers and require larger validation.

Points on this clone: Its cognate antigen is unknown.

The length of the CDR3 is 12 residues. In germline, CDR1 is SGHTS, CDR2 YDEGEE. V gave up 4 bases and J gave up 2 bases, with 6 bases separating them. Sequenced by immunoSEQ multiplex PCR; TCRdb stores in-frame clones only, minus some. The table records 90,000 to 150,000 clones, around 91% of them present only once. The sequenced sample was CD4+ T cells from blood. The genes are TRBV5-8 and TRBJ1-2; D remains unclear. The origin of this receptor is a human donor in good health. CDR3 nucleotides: TGTGCCAGCAGCGACATAAACTATGGCTACACCTTC. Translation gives CASSDINYGYTF.